This T cell receptor beta chain was retrieved from a study of metastatic and nonmetastatic thyroid tumors. TCRdb re-called the PCR reads via MiXCR. Among about 28,000 clones listed, around 15% were seen once. The V end was cut by 5 bases, the J end by 1 base, with 9 bases between. The V gene's germline CDR1 is SGHAT and CDR2 FQNNGV. The CDR3 runs to 14 residues. This clone was observed many times. None of the patients had undergone any treatment ahead of thyroid surgery. The clonotype comes from a female donor with papillary thyroid cancer or a benign thyroid nodule (not recorded which). Some clones in this sample may be carry-over from other donors' samples. The sample comprised blood. V usage is TRBV11-2 and J usage is TRBJ1-3; unclear D gene. The CDR3 spells CASSPHVSGNTIYF. CDR3 DNA: TGTGCCAGCAGCCCCCACGTTTCTGGAAACACCATATATTTT.